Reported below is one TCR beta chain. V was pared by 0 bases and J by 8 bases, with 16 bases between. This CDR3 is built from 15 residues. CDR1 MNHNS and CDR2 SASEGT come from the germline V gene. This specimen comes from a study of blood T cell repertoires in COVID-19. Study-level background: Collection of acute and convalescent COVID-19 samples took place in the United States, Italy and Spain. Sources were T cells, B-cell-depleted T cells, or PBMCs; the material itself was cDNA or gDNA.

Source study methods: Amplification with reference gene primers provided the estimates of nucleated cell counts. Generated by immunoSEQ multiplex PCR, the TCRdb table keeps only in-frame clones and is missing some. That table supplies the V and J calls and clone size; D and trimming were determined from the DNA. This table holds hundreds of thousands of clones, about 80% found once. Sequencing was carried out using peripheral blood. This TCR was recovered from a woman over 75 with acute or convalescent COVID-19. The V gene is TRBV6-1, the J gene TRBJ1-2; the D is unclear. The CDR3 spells CASSEALQSPRGYTF. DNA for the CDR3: TGTGCCAGCAGTGAAGCGCTTCAATCCCCTCGGGGCTACACCTTC.